What follows are 14 T cell receptor beta chains derived from one specimen sequenced in a study of cytomegalovirus exposure and HLA in healthy donors. Method: immunoSEQ multiplex PCR; TCRdb's copy keeps in-frame clones and lacks some. This sample has under 150,000 clones; more than 85% occur once, and the top ten carry roughly 10%. Sample: PBMCs. The receptors derive from a man aged 18 to 35 in good health and CMV-seropositive.

This chain joins TRBV2 and TRBJ2-5; D gene ambiguous. V shed 5 bases and J shed 2 bases, with 6 bases lying between them. The CDR3 has 12 residues. CDR1 is SNHLY, CDR2 FYNNEI, per germline. The CDR3 sequence: CASSLGQETQYF. DNA of the CDR3: TGTGCCAGCAGTCTCGGTCAAGAGACCCAGTACTTC. Filled out from reference TRBV2 and TRBJ2-5, the complete variable domain reads EPEVTQTPSHQVTQMGQEVILRCVPISNHLYFYWYRQILGQKVEFLVSFYNNEISEKSEIFDDQFSVERPDGSNFTLKIRSTKLEDSAMYFCASSLGQETQYFGPGTRLLVL.

This clone was seen once. V is TRBV13 and J is TRBJ2-5, with 9 nucleotides matching TRBD2. Per the germline V gene, CDR1 is PRHDT and CDR2 is FYEKMQ (reference sequence). CDR3 length: 16 amino acids. After removal of 5 bases from V and 5 bases from J, the junction contained 12 bases not matched to a gene. The chain's CDR3 is CASSLSGGRATETQYF. CDR3 DNA sequence: TGTGCCAGCAGCCTGAGTGGCGGGAGGGCCACGGAGACCCAGTACTTC.

This clone was counted only a few times. The V and J genes are TRBV7-8 and TRBJ2-7, with D perhaps TRBD2 (7 bases). With 0 bases removed from V and 4 bases from J, the gap between germline ends came to 10 bases. The CDR3 loop spans 14 amino acids. CDR1 SGHVS and CDR2 FQNEAQ come from the germline V gene. The CDR3 loop is CASSLAGGGYEQYF. The CDR3 region has the DNA TGTGCCAGCAGCTTAGCGGGAGGGGGATACGAGCAGTACTTC.

This clone was seen repeatedly, ten times or more. CDR3 in DNA: TGCGCCAGCCCGTGTGGACATAGCAATCAGCCCCAGCATTTT. It is translated as CASPCGHSNQPQHF. The chain joins TRBV10-2 to TRBJ1-5, with a possible D match to TRBD1 (5 bases). The CDR3 is made up of 14 amino acids. CDR1 WSHSY and CDR2 SAAADI come from the germline V gene. V was shortened by 8 bases and J by 0 bases, with 11 bases between the two germline ends.

The chain is built from TRBV18 and TRBJ2-2; possible D gene TRBD1, 5 bases. Germline values: CDR1 KGHSH, CDR2 LQKENI. This CDR3 region has 15 residues. V lost 4 bases, J lost 5 bases, and 14 bases lay in between. This chain's CDR3 is CASSLGRVSTGELFF. The CDR3 DNA sequence: TGTGCCAGCTCACTGGGCAGGGTCTCGACCGGGGAGCTGTTTTTT.

In DNA form, the CDR3 reads TGTGCCAGCAGCTCCACCCCTCCGGCAGGGGGCACCTATGGCTACACCTTC. Translation: CASSSTPPAGGTYGYTF. The chain links TRBV7-9 to TRBJ1-2; 8 nucleotides match TRBD1. The germline V gene encodes CDR1 SEHNR and CDR2 FQNEAQ (reference sequence). The CDR3 has 17 amino acids. Trimming at V came to 4 bases and at J to 4 bases, leaving 14 bases not matched to a gene.

The V call is TRBV2, the J call TRBJ1-4; D possibly corresponds to TRBD1 (5 bases). The V gene lost 4 bases and the J gene lost 10 bases, with 19 bases spanning the gap. CDR1 is SNHLY, CDR2 FYNNEI, per germline. The CDR3 has 15 residues. CDR3 amino acids: CASSGTGTLYGKLFF. CDR3 in DNA: TGTGCCAGCAGTGGTACCGGGACTCTCTACGGAAAACTGTTTTTT. Looking up the rest from reference TRBV2 and TRBJ1-4 gives the full variable domain: EPEVTQTPSHQVTQMGQEVILRCVPISNHLYFYWYRQILGQKVEFLVSFYNNEISEKSEIFDDQFSVERPDGSNFTLKIRSTKLEDSAMYFCASSGTGTLYGKLFFGSGTQLSVL.

CDR3 loop: CASSLEREQFF. The CDR3 nucleotides read TGTGCCAGCAGCTTAGAGCGGGAGCAGTTCTTC. The chain uses TRBV7-9 and TRBJ2-1; tentatively, D is TRBD2 (5 bases). V was pared by 1 base and J by 10 bases, with 5 bases between. The CDR3 totals 11 residues. Looked up from germline, CDR1 is SEHNR and CDR2 is FQNEAQ (reference sequence).

The rearrangement joins TRBV2 to TRBJ1-2; 10 bases are shared with TRBD1. In germline, CDR1 is SNHLY, CDR2 FYNNEI. After removal of 4 bases from V and 4 bases from J, the junction contained 3 bases not matched to a gene. The CDR3 extends over 14 amino acids. The CDR3 loop reads CASSAGQGIYGYTF. The CDR3 nucleotides are TGTGCCAGCAGTGCGGGACAGGGGATCTATGGCTACACCTTC.

The rearrangement links TRBV20-1 to TRBJ2-1; D is undetermined. V was trimmed by 4 bases and J by 4 bases, leaving 5 bases between them. The CDR3 length is 11 residues. CDR1 and CDR2 from the germline V gene are DFQATT and SNEGSKA (reference sequence). CDR3 sequence: CSANEYNEQFF. The CDR3 bases are TGCAGTGCTAATGAGTACAATGAGCAGTTCTTC.

V and J are TRBV7-8 and TRBJ1-1; no definite D call. V lost 4 bases to trimming and J lost 5 bases, with 11 bases between them. This CDR3 spans 13 amino acids. Per germline, CDR1 SGHVS and CDR2 FQNEAQ. The CDR3 loop reads CASSSQPGTEAFF. CDR3 DNA sequence: TGTGCCAGCAGCTCCCAACCGGGAACTGAAGCTTTCTTT.

The count of this clone is one. This chain uses TRBV7-3 with TRBJ2-1; D might be TRBD1 (6 bases). The V and J ends lost 2 bases and 5 bases respectively, with 25 bases between them. Germline CDR1 and CDR2: SGHTA and FQGTGA. The CDR3 consists of 19 residues. The CDR3 bases are TGTGCCAGCAGCTTAGGGCCCGCCAGGGGCCGACTCCGTCACAATGAGCAGTTCTTC. It encodes CASSLGPARGRLRHNEQFF.

The rearrangement uses TRBV5-4 and TRBJ2-7; D is perhaps TRBD1 (6 bases). The CDR3 has 14 amino acids. V lost 2 bases, J lost 3 bases, and 12 bases lay in between. Germline V gene sequence: CDR1 SGHNT, CDR2 YYREEE (reference sequence). The CDR3 loop is CASSFRDNYYEQYF. CDR3 nucleotide sequence: TGTGCCAGCAGCTTCCGGGACAACTACTACGAGCAGTACTTC. Filled out from reference TRBV5-4 and TRBJ2-7, the complete variable domain reads ETGVTQSPTHLIKTRGQQVTLRCSSQSGHNTVSWYQQALGQGPQFIFQYYREEENGRGNFPPRFSGLQFPNYSSELNVNALELDDSALYLCASSFRDNYYEQYFGPGTRLTVT.

About this clone itself: One end of the junction fails to match germline, which may point to a read error. The chain uses TRBV7-7 and TRBJ2-5; 7 bases fit TRBD1. CDR1 and CDR2 (germline): SSHAT, FNYEAQ (reference sequence). CDR3 size: 15 residues. The CDR3, as DNA: TGTGCTAGCAGCCTTTACCAGGGGGTAGGGGAGACCCAGTACTTC. Its protein is CASSLYQGVGETQYF.